The 20 T cell receptor beta chains presented below share a single source sample, sequenced in a study of blood T cell repertoires in COVID-19 (dated by TCRdb to about 2020). Receptor libraries were prepared by the immunoSEQ multiplex PCR assay. The source is immuneACCESS, and TCRdb retained only in-frame sequences with V and J called. Part of the clones is not carried over; for the studies checked, unresolved V genes explain less than half of this, and the remainder is unexplained. The sample yields about 110,000 clones; roughly four fifths were counted once. Jointly, the top ten make up about 17% of the sample. Sequences were obtained from peripheral blood. These receptors were obtained from a woman in her fifties or sixties with acute or convalescent COVID-19.

This chain uses TRBV7-9 with TRBJ2-1, with D unresolved. Trimming left V 5 bases short and J 16 bases short, with 18 bases between. The CDR3 has 12 residues. The V gene's germline CDR1 is SEHNR and CDR2 FQNEAQ (reference sequence). The CDR3 DNA follows: TGTGCCAGCAGCCCACCTAACTTTCCCCACTTCTTC. Its translation: CASSPPNFPHFF.

The genes are TRBV14 and TRBJ2-1; D is perhaps TRBD2 (7 bases). CDR1 and CDR2 (germline): SGHDN, FVKESK. The V gene lost 1 base and the J gene lost 4 bases, with 14 bases spanning the gap. The CDR3 length is 16 residues. DNA of the CDR3: TGTGCCAGCAGCCAAGGTGTCAGGGGAGGGTACAATGAGCAGTTCTTC. Its translation is CASSQGVRGGYNEQFF.

CDR3 nucleotide sequence: TGCGCCAGCAGCTTGAGTGGAGGCACCCCAACGGGCGAGCAGTACTTC. Protein: CASSLSGGTPTGEQYF. The chain has TRBV5-1 and TRBJ2-7, with a tentative D call TRBD2 (5 bases). CDR3 length equals 16 residues. Germline CDR1 reads SGHRS; CDR2 reads YFSETQ. V was trimmed by 1 base and J by 6 bases, leaving 20 bases between them.

The rearrangement uses TRBV7-2 and TRBJ1-1; tentatively, D is TRBD1 (6 bases). This CDR3 spans 13 amino acids. The V gene lost 6 bases and the J gene lost 1 base, with 9 bases spanning the gap. Germline CDR1 is SGHTA and CDR2 is FQGNSA. This chain's CDR3 is CASSPGQNTEAFF. CDR3 in DNA: TGTGCCAGCAGTCCGGGACAGAACACTGAAGCTTTCTTT.

The chain links TRBV4-3 to TRBJ2-1; D may be TRBD2 (6 bases). CDR3 length equals 15 residues. CDR1 LGHNA and CDR2 YSLEER come from the germline V gene. The V end lost 0 bases, the J end lost 4 bases, and 10 bases lay between the germline ends. In DNA, the CDR3 is TGCGCCAGCAGCCAAGACGGAGGGCCTTACAATGAGCAGTTCTTC. Amino acid sequence: CASSQDGGPYNEQFF.

V and J are TRBV3-1 (or the pseudogene TRBV3-2) and TRBJ1-1; possible D gene TRBD1, 5 bases. The CDR3 is 12 amino acids. The V gene's germline CDR1 is LGHDT and CDR2 YNNKEL (reference sequence). Trimming stripped 3 bases from V and 11 bases from J, with 13 bases between. The CDR3 protein is CASSQGTGGAFF. CDR3 DNA sequence: TGTGCCAGCAGCCAGGGAACAGGTGGGGCTTTCTTT.

Only one count was recorded for this clone. This CDR3 reads CASMGGGTEAFF. DNA for the CDR3: TGTGCCAGCATGGGAGGGGGCACTGAAGCTTTCTTT. This chain joins TRBV27 and TRBJ1-1; possible D gene TRBD1, 6 bases. The ends were cut back, 7 bases at V and 4 bases at J, with 10 bases in the middle. The germline gives CDR1 MNHEY, CDR2 SMNVEV (reference sequence). The length of the CDR3 is 12 residues.

This clone came up once. This chain connects TRBV5-4 to TRBJ2-5; 8 positions agree with TRBD1. The CDR3 consists of 13 residues. Unmatched junction bases numbered 4, after V lost 4 bases and J lost 5 bases. From germline, CDR1 is SGHNT and CDR2 YYREEE (reference sequence). The CDR3 region is CASSPRTGETQYF. CDR3 DNA sequence: TGTGCCAGCAGCCCCCGGACAGGGGAGACCCAGTACTTC.

The chain has TRBV5-6 and TRBJ1-1; D is perhaps TRBD1 (6 bases). Germline V gene lookup returns CDR1 SGHDT and CDR2 YYEEEE. This CDR3 has 13 amino acids. V dropped 4 bases and J dropped 7 bases, with 14 bases sitting between them. The CDR3, as DNA: TGTGCCAGCAGCGCGACATCAGGGGATGAAGCTTTCTTT. Its protein is CASSATSGDEAFF.

V is TRBV2 and J is TRBJ1-5, with a weak D call TRBD1 (5 bases). Germline-derived CDR1 and CDR2 are SNHLY and FYNNEI. V lost 2 bases to trimming and J lost 3 bases, with 11 bases between them. The CDR3 consists of 15 residues. In DNA, the CDR3 is TGTGCCAGCAGTGAATCAGGGTTCAACAATCAGCCCCAGCATTTT. Translation gives CASSESGFNNQPQHF.

V usage is TRBV6-5 and J usage is TRBJ1-2; 10 bases align to TRBD1. Germline V gene sequence: CDR1 MNHEY, CDR2 SVGAGI. The CDR3 runs 14 residues. The V and J ends lost 7 bases and 2 bases, in that order; junction bases with no gene match: 4. The CDR3 reads CASTPTGGNYGYTF. CDR3 nucleotide sequence: TGTGCCAGCACCCCGACAGGGGGCAACTATGGCTACACCTTC.

This chain connects TRBV5-5 to TRBJ2-1; 9 bases agree with TRBD1. The germline V gene has CDR1 SGHKS and CDR2 YYEKEE (reference sequence). The CDR3 sequence is 17 residues long. V shed 4 bases, J shed 1 base, and the junction held 9 bases outside the gene matches. CDR3 in amino acids: CASSPFPGQGSYNEQFF. The DNA of the CDR3 is TGTGCCAGCAGCCCCTTTCCGGGACAGGGATCCTACAATGAGCAGTTCTTC.

The genes are TRBV29-1 and TRBJ1-2; unclear D gene. This CDR3 spans 13 amino acids. CDR1 and CDR2 (germline): SQVTM, ANQGSEA. V shed 4 bases and J shed 4 bases, with 13 bases lying between them. The CDR3: CSVGRVFAYGYTF. The CDR3 nucleotides read TGCAGCGTTGGGAGGGTGTTTGCCTATGGCTACACCTTC. Supplemented by reference TRBV29-1 and TRBJ1-2, the full variable domain reads SAVISQKPSRDICQRGTSLTIQCQVDSQVTMMFWYRQQPGQSLTLIATANQGSEATYESGFVIDKFPISRPNLTFSTLTVSNMSPEDSSIYLCSVGRVFAYGYTFGSGTRLTVV.

This chain joins TRBV2 and TRBJ2-6; the D is unclear. Germline assignment: CDR1 SNHLY and CDR2 FYNNEI. This CDR3 spans 15 amino acids. V was pared by 7 bases and J by 0 bases, with 10 bases between. This CDR3 is CASNSYPSGANVLTF. CDR3 bases: TGTGCCAGCAATTCCTACCCCTCTGGGGCCAACGTCCTGACTTTC.

V gene TRBV21-1 combines with J gene TRBJ2-7; whether TRBD2, the table's D call, matches the DNA was not checked. TRBV21-1 is a listed pseudogene. This CDR3 is built from 14 residues. Written as DNA, the CDR3 is TGTGCCAGCAGCCCTGGGAGGGGAACCCACGAGCAGTACTTC. It translates to CASSPGRGTHEQYF.

The chain carries TRBV5-4 and TRBJ2-5; 7 bases are a match to TRBD1. With 2 bases clipped from V and 0 bases from J, the junction kept 4 bases outside the gene matches. The CDR3 totals 15 residues. Germline CDR1 is SGHNT and CDR2 is YYREEE (reference sequence). CDR3 sequence (DNA): TGTGCCAGCAGCTTACAGGGGCTCCACCAAGAGACCCAGTACTTC. This encodes CASSLQGLHQETQYF. Full variable domain (rest looked up from reference TRBV5-4 and TRBJ2-5): ETGVTQSPTHLIKTRGQQVTLRCSSQSGHNTVSWYQQALGQGPQFIFQYYREEENGRGNFPPRFSGLQFPNYSSELNVNALELDDSALYLCASSLQGLHQETQYFGPGTRLLVL.

The chain has TRBV29-1 and TRBJ2-7, with D perhaps matching TRBD2 (5 bases). The CDR3 totals 13 residues. V lost 5 bases and J 1 base, leaving 12 bases between the germline ends. CDR1 and CDR2 (germline): SQVTM, ANQGSEA. The CDR3 is CSVLIRESYEQYF. In DNA form, the CDR3 reads TGCAGCGTTCTGATTAGGGAGTCCTACGAGCAGTACTTC.

This clone appeared once. The chain carries TRBV3-1 (or the pseudogene TRBV3-2) and TRBJ1-1; TRBD1 matches 8 bases. From germline, CDR1 is LGHDT and CDR2 YNNKEL (reference sequence). The V segment lost 3 bases and the J segment 11 bases; nucleotides outside the gene matches: 2. There are 11 residues in the CDR3. CDR3 loop: CASSQTGVAFF. CDR3 nucleotide sequence: TGTGCCAGCAGCCAGACAGGGGTGGCTTTCTTT.

The DNA for the CDR3 is TGTGCCAGCAGCTCCATCGGGGGACAGGGTAACAATGAGCAGTTCTTC. Protein sequence: CASSSIGGQGNNEQFF. This chain uses TRBV7-3 with TRBJ2-1, with 9 bases aligning to TRBD1. This CDR3 is 16 amino acids long. From germline, CDR1 is SGHTA and CDR2 FQGTGA. The V segment lost 4 bases and the J segment 5 bases; nucleotides outside the gene matches: 9.

The chain combines TRBV7-2 with TRBJ1-1; D perhaps matches TRBD1 (5 bases). The V gene's germline CDR1 is SGHTA and CDR2 FQGNSA. The CDR3 has 15 residues. V was clipped by 3 bases and J by 2 bases, with 13 bases between them. The CDR3 spells CASSLTRGGNTEAFF. In nucleotides, the CDR3 is TGTGCCAGCAGCTTGACGCGGGGGGGTAACACTGAAGCTTTCTTT.